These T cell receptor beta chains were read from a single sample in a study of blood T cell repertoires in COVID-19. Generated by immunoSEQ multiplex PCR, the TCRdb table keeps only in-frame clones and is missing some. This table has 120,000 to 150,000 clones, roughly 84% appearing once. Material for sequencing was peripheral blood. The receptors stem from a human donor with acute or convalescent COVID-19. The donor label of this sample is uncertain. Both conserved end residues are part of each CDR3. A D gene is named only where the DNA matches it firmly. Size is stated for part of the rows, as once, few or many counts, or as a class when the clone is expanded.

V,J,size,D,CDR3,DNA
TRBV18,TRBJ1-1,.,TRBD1,CASSPLAGGNSAFF,TGTGCCAGCTCACCACTCGCAGGGGGTAATTCGGCTTTCTTT
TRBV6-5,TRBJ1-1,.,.,CASSSPHMNTEAFF,TGTGCCAGCAGTTCCCCACATATGAACACTGAAGCTTTCTTT
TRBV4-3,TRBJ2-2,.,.,CASSQDQKRGELFF,TGCGCCAGCAGCCAAGATCAGAAGAGGGGGGAGCTGTTTTTT
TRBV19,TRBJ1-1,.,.,CASSIVGGMESEAFF,TGTGCCAGTAGTATAGTCGGGGGAATGGAATCTGAAGCTTTCTTT
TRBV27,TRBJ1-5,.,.,CASSLTGTQPQHF,TGTGCCAGCAGCCTTACAGGGACTCAGCCCCAGCATTTT
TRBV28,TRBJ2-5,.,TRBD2,CASTPGLAGEETQYF,TGTGCCAGCACCCCGGGACTAGCGGGAGAAGAGACCCAGTACTTC
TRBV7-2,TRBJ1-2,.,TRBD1,CASSRGPLYGYTF,TGTGCCAGCAGCAGGGGGCCCCTCTATGGCTACACCTTC
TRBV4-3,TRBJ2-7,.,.,CASSHRGSGVVFYEQYF,TGCGCCAGCAGCCACCGAGGGTCAGGGGTGGTTTTCTACGAGCAGTACTTC
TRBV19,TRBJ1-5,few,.,CASSIGWGHRQPQHF,TGTGCCAGTAGTATTGGGTGGGGACACAGACAGCCCCAGCATTTT
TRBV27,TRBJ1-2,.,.,CASGLTAPNYGYTF,TGTGCCAGCGGGCTGACAGCCCCTAACTATGGCTACACCTTC
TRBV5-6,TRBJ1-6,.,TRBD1,CASSSDRGLSSPLHF,TGTGCCAGCAGCAGTGACAGGGGGCTGAGTTCACCCCTCCACTTT
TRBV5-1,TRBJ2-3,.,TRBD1,CASRWTGGSRPTDTQYF,TGCGCCAGCAGGTGGACAGGGGGGTCTCGTCCCACAGATACGCAGTATTTT
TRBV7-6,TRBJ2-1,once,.,CASSSAHSTVYNEQFF,TGTGCCAGCAGCTCAGCACATAGCACGGTATACAATGAGCAGTTCTTC
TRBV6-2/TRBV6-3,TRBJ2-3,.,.,CASSQGTLVPDTQYF,TGTGCCAGCAGTCAAGGGACACTAGTTCCAGATACGCAGTATTTT
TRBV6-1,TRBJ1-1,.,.,CASIPGTLVTEAFF,TGTGCCAGCATCCCCGGGACACTGGTCACTGAAGCTTTCTTT
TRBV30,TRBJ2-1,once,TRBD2,CAWRGLAGINEQFF,TGTGCCTGGAGGGGACTAGCGGGGATCAATGAGCAGTTCTTC
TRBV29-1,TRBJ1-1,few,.,CSGGRGNTEAFF,TGCAGCGGGGGGCGGGGGAACACTGAAGCTTTCTTT
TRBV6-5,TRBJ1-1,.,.,CASSRGSLQNTEAFF,TGTGCCAGCAGCCGCGGGAGCCTCCAGAACACTGAAGCTTTCTTT
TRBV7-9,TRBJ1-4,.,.,CASSLGEGEKLFF,TGTGCCAGCAGCTTAGGAGAGGGTGAAAAACTGTTTTTT
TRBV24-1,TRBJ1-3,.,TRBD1,CATSDKNRGGNTIYF,TGTGCCACCAGTGATAAGAACAGGGGTGGAAACACCATATATTTT
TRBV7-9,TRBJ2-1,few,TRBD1,CASSLRQGSSSYNEQFF,TGTGCCAGCAGCTTGCGACAGGGGAGTAGCTCCTACAATGAGCAGTTCTTC
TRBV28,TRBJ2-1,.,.,CASYRAERFNEQFF,TGTGCCAGCTACAGAGCGGAGCGGTTCAATGAGCAGTTCTTC
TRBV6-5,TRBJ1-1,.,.,CASSYLWGLNTEAFF,TGTGCCAGCAGTTACCTCTGGGGGCTGAACACTGAAGCTTTCTTT
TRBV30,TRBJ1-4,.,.,CAWSRSGVEKLFF,TGTGCCTGGAGTAGGTCAGGGGTCGAAAAACTGTTTTTT
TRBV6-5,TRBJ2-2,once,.,CASSYSIAGSPGELFF,TGTGCCAGCAGTTACTCGATTGCAGGGTCCCCCGGGGAGCTGTTTTTT
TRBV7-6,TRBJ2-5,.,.,CASSLALGVIETQYF,TGTGCCAGCAGCTTAGCGCTGGGCGTAATAGAGACCCAGTACTTC
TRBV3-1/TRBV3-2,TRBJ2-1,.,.,CASSQDVSGWQFF,TGTGCCAGCAGCCAAGATGTTAGCGGATGGCAGTTCTTC
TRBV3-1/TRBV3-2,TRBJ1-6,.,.,CASSQGQVDNSPLHF,TGTGCCAGCAGCCAAGGACAGGTCGATAATTCACCCCTCCACTTT
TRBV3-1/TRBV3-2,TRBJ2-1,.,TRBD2,CASSLGTSGRFQFF,TGTGCCAGCAGCCTTGGGACTAGCGGGAGGTTTCAGTTCTTC
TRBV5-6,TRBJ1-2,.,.,CASSLALLRGTFDYGYTF,TGTGCCAGCAGCTTGGCCCTTTTGCGGGGGACCTTTGACTATGGCTACACCTTC
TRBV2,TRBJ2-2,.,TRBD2,CASRPGTTNTGELFF,TGTGCCAGCAGGCCCGGGACTACGAACACCGGGGAGCTGTTTTTT
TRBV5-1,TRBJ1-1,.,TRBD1,CASSLRYGQGELAGTEAFF,TGCGCCAGCAGCTTGAGGTACGGACAGGGTGAATTGGCGGGCACTGAAGCTTTCTTT
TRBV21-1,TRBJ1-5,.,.,CARTFRPSYSNQPQHF,TGTGCCAGGACCTTCAGGCCCAGTTATAGCAATCAGCCCCAGCATTTT
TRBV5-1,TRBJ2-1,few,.,CASSAGRDYISYNEQFF,TGCGCCAGCAGCGCGGGCAGAGACTATATCTCCTACAATGAGCAGTTCTTC
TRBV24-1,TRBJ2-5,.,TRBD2,CATSPSGSFGTQYF,TGTGCCACCAGCCCTAGCGGGAGCTTTGGGACCCAGTACTTC
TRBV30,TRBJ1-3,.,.,CAWTEGRRNTIYF,TGTGCCTGGACGGAGGGGCGCAGAAACACCATATATTTT
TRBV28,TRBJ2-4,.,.,CASSSGGLAKNIQYF,TGTGCCAGCAGCTCGGGCGGGCTAGCCAAAAACATTCAGTACTTC
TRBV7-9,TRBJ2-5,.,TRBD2,CASSLGVTSGSMEETQYF,TGTGCCAGCAGCTTAGGGGTGACTAGCGGGAGTATGGAAGAGACCCAGTACTTC
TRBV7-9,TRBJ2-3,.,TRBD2,CASSSGLGTDTQYF,TGTGCCAGCAGCTCGGGACTAGGAACAGATACGCAGTATTTT
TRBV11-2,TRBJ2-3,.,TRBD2,CASSLEGRGGSLDTQYF,TGTGCCAGCAGCTTAGAGGGGCGGGGCGGGAGTCTAGATACGCAGTATTTT